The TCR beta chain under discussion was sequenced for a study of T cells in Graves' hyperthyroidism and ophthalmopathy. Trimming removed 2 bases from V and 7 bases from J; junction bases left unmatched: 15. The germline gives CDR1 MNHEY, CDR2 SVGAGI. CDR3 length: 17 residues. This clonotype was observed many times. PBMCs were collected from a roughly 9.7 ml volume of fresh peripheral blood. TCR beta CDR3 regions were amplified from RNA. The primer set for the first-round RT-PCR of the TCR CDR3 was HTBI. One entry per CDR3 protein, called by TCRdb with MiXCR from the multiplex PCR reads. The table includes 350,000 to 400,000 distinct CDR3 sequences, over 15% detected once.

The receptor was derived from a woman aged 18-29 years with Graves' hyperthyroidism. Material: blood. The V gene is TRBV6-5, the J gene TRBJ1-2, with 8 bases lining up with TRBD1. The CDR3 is CASSYNGDRTRGLGYTF. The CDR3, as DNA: TGTGCCAGCAGTTACAATGGGGACAGGACGAGAGGGCTTGGCTACACCTTC.